This T cell receptor (beta chain) was found in a study of technical replicates of blood from four donors (dated by TCRdb to the late 2010s). V is reduced by 5 bases and J by 1 base, leaving a spacing of 11 bases between them. CDR1 and CDR2 (SGHTA, FQGNSA) derive from the germline V gene. Inclusive of the bounding cysteine and phenylalanine, the CDR3 is 15 residues long. The kept DNA is CDR3 alone, 45 bases in frame from the first base. Libraries were built with the immunoSEQ multiplex PCR assay. The immuneACCESS repertoire file appears here via TCRdb, limited to in-frame rearrangements. These files lack a portion of the clones; in checked studies, under half of the deficit traces to unresolved V genes, and the cause of the others is not known. This sample is represented by about 62,000 clones; roughly 86% of them were singletons. Around 4.4% of the sample is held by the ten biggest clonotypes. To note about this clone: Its cognate antigen has yet to be identified. Base qualities are not at hand, and no much larger clone is one base apart.

Recombination connected TRBV7-2 to TRBJ2-2; TRBD1 is a weak D gene call, 6 bases matching. The sequence came from a human donor in good health. Some clones in this sample may be carry-over from other donors' samples. Sequenced sample: PBMCs. The DNA is TGTGCCAGCAGCCCATGGACAGTGAACACCGGGGAGCTGTTTTTT. This translates into CASSPWTVNTGELFF.